This T cell receptor beta chain emerged from a study of cytomegalovirus exposure and HLA in healthy donors. Broader study findings: In a later analysis, TCR beta V- and J-gene trimming was associated with a missense DCLRE1C variant. Later analysis suggested most CMV-associated TCR beta chains were HLA-restricted.

Researchers ran the PCR with 60 Vbeta and 13 Jbeta primers. Repertoires were generated with immunoSEQ multiplex PCR, while TCRdb's copy carries only in-frame clones and drops some. The sample gives over 100,000 clones, about 60% of which show up once; 2.2% is in the top ten. Comments on this clone: Its antigen is still unknown.

From germline, CDR1 is LGHNA and CDR2 YSLEER. The J segment lost 3 bases and the V segment lost 0 bases, leaving 4 bases of the junction unmatched. The CDR3 loop spans 16 amino acids. The TCR sequence derives from a woman aged 25 to 39 in good health and CMV-seronegative. The chain carries TRBV4-3 and TRBJ2-1; TRBD2 matches at 8 bases. Sequenced input: PBMCs. The CDR3 protein is CASSQDQGLGYNEQFF. CDR3 nucleotides: TGCGCCAGCAGCCAAGATCAGGGACTAGGCTACAATGAGCAGTTCTTC.